This TCR beta chain was captured in a study of tumour-infiltrating T cells in Burkitt lymphoma. Study-wide context: Survival, overall and progression-free, tracked with productive clonality.

Here immunoSEQ multiplex PCR was the method, and the copy in TCRdb shows in-frame clones only, minus some. This sample has about 9,200 clones; 62% occur once, and the top ten carry about 5.2%. Germline CDR1 SGHAT, CDR2 FQNNGV. The V end was cut by 5 bases, the J end by 10 bases, with 14 bases between. CDR3 length: 12 residues. V and J are TRBV11-2 and TRBJ1-2; possibly TRBD1 for D (5 bases). Sequenced material: tumor tissue. The sequence derives from a human donor with diffuse large B-cell lymphoma. This chain's CDR3 is CASSAEGFFYTF. DNA for the CDR3: TGTGCCAGCAGCGCAGAGGGGTTTTTCTACACCTTC.